This TCR beta chain was recorded in a study of blood T cell repertoires in COVID-19. In its sample, this clone was seen once. Produced via immunoSEQ multiplex PCR; TCRdb's table is partial and in-frame only. This table holds about 230,000 clones, roughly 80% found once. The CDR3 covers 11 residues. Trimming left V 5 bases short and J 5 bases short, with 3 bases between. CDR1 is MDHEN and CDR2 is SYDVKM in the germline V gene. The clonotype originates from a woman in her forties or fifties with acute or convalescent COVID-19. V gene TRBV28 combines with J gene TRBJ1-4, with unresolved D. Input material: peripheral blood. The CDR3 nucleotides read TGTGCCAGCAGTCGGAATGAAAAACTGTTTTTT. As protein: CASSRNEKLFF.